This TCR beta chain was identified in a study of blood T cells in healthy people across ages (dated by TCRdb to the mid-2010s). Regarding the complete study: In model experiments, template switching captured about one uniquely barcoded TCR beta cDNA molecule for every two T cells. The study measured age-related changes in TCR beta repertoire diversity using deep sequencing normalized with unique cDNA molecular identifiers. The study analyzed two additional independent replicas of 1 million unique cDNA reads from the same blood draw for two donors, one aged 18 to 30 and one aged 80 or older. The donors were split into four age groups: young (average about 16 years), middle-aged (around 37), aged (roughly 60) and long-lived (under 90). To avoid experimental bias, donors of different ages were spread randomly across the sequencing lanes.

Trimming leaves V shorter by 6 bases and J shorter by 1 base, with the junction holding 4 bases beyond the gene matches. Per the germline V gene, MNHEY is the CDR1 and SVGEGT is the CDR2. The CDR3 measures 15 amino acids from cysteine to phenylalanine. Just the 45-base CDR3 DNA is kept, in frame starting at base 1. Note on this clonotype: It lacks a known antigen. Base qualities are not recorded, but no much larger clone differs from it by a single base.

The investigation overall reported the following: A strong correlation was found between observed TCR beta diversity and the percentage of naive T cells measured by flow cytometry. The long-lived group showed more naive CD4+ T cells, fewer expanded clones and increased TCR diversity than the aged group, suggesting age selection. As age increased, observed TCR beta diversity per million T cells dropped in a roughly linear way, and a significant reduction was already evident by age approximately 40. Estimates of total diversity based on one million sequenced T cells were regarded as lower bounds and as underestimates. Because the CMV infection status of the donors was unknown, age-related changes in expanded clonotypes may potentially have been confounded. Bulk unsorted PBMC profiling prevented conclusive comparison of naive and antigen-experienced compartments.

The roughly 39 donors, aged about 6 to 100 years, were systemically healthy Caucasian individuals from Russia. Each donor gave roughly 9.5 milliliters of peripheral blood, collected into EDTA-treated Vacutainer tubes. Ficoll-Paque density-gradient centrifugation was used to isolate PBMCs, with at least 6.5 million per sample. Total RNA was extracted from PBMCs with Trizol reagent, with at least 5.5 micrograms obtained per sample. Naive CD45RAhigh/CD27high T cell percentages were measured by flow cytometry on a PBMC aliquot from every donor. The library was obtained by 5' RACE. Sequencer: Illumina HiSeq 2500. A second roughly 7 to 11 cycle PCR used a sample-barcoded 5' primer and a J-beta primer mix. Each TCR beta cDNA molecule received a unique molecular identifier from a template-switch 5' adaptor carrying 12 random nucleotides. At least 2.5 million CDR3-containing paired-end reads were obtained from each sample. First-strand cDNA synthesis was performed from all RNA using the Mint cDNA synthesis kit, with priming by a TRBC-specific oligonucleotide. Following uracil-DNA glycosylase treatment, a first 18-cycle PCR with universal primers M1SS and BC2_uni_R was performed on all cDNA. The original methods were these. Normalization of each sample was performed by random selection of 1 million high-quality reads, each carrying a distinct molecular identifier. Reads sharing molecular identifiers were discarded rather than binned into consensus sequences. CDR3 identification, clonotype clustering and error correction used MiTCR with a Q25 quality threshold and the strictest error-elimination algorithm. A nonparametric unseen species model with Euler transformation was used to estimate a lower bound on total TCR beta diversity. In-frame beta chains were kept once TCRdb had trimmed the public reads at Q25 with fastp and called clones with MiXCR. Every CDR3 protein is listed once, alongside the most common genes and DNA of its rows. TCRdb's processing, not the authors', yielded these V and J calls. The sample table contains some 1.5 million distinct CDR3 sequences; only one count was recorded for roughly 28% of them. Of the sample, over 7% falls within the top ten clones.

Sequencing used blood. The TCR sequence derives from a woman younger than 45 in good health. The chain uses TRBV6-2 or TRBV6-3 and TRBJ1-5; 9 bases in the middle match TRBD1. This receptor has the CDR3 CASSWTGASNQPQHF. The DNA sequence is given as TGTGCCAGCAGCTGGACAGGGGCGAGCAATCAGCCCCAGCATTTT.